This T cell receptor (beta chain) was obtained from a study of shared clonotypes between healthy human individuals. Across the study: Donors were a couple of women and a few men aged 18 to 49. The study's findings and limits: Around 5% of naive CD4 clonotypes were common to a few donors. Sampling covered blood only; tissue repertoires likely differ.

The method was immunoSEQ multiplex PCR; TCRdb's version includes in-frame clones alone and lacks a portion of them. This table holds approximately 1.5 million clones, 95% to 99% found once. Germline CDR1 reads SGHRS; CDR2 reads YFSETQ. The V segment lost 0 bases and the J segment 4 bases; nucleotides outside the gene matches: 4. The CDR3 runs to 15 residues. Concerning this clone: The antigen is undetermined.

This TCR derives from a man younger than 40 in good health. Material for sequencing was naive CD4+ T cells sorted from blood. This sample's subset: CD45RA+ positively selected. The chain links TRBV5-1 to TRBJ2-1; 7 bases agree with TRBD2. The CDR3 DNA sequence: TGCGCCAGCAGCTTGGCGGTAGCGGGTTACAATGAGCAGTTCTTC. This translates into CASSLAVAGYNEQFF.